This TCR beta chain was identified in a study of blood T cell repertoires in COVID-19. This CDR3 region has 13 residues. Germline CDR1 and CDR2: MNHEY and SVGAGI. V dropped 7 bases and J dropped 7; count of bases not matched to a gene: 5. Assay: immunoSEQ multiplex PCR; the TCRdb copy retains only in-frame clones and omits some. The data show about 210,000 clones, 89% seen once. The V call is TRBV6-5, the J call TRBJ1-2, with 11 bases lining up with TRBD1. The specimen sequenced was PBMCs or T cells enriched from blood (not recorded which). The origin of this receptor is a woman aged 18 to 35 who had recovered from COVID-19. The CDR3 DNA is TGTGCCAGCAAAGGACAGGGGGCCTCTGGCTACACCTTC. Translation gives CASKGQGASGYTF.